Listed below are T cell receptor beta chains from one sample, sequenced in a study of T cells in Graves' hyperthyroidism and ophthalmopathy. TCRdb reprocessed the multiplex PCR reads via MiXCR and lists one record per CDR3 protein. The sample records around 500,000 distinct CDR3 sequences, 14% being singletons. Sequencing was done on a sample of blood. The receptors stem from a young woman with Graves' hyperthyroidism. CDR3s include the opening cysteine and the closing phenylalanine or tryptophan. The order of the fields is J gene, CDR3 length, clone size, V gene, D gene, CDR3 DNA, CDR3 protein. The D gene is left open where the match is weak. A clone size is listed for some rows: how often the clone was seen (once, few, many), or a class if it is expanded.

TRBJ2-3,15,few,TRBV7-3,-,TGTGCCAGCAGCTTATCCGGGGGCCGGATAGATACGCAGTATTTT,CASSLSGGRIDTQYF
TRBJ2-3,12,many,TRBV30,-,TGTGCCTGGACTAGCGGCACAGATACGCAGTATTTT,CAWTSGTDTQYF
TRBJ2-1,14,few,TRBV6-1,TRBD1,TGTGCCAGCAGACCTGGACAGGCGTACAATGAGCAGTTCTTC,CASRPGQAYNEQFF
TRBJ2-3,15,many,TRBV6-4,-,TGTGCCAGCAGTGACTCCGACAGACCCACAGATACGCAGTATTTT,CASSDSDRPTDTQYF
TRBJ2-7,13,few,TRBV7-3,-,TGTGCCAGCAGCTTCGGGGAACAGGGTCAGAAGGACTTC,CASSFGEQGQKDF
TRBJ2-3,16,-,TRBV5-8,-,TGTGCCAGCAGCTTGCCCCTGGCCCCTGGCACAGATACGCAGTATTTT,CASSLPLAPGTDTQYF
TRBJ2-2,16,-,TRBV6-1,TRBD2,TGTGCCAGCAGGTCCGGGACTAGCGGGAGGGCCGCGGAGCTGTTTTTT,CASRSGTSGRAAELFF
TRBJ1-2,15,many,TRBV3-1,TRBD1,TGTGCCAGCAGCCGGACGGACAGGGACATCTATGGCTACACCTTC,CASSRTDRDIYGYTF
TRBJ2-4,14,-,TRBV7-9,TRBD2,TGTGCCAGCAGTTTTGCCGGGACTAGGGGGGTTCAGTACTTC,CASSFAGTRGVQYF
TRBJ1-2,13,many,TRBV6-1,-,TGTGCCAGCAGTGAGGGGAACAACTATGGCTACACCTTC,CASSEGNNYGYTF
TRBJ1-5,15,many,TRBV19,-,TGTGCCAGTAGCACCAGCGGAGGCGGCGATCAGCCCCAGCATTTT,CASSTSGGGDQPQHF
TRBJ2-7,12,many,TRBV4-2,-,TGTGCCAGCAGCCACCAAAACTACGAGCAGTACTTC,CASSHQNYEQYF
TRBJ2-5,14,-,TRBV2,-,TGTGCCAGCAGCCGGCGGGACGGCCAAGAGACCCAGTACTTC,CASSRRDGQETQYF
TRBJ2-4,16,-,TRBV7-2,-,TGTGCCAGCAGCTATATAATAACTGGGTCCAAAAACATTCAGTACTTC,CASSYIITGSKNIQYF
TRBJ2-3,14,many,TRBV2,-,TGTGCCAGCAGCGCGGGACCCGGCACAGATACGCAGTATTTT,CASSAGPGTDTQYF
TRBJ2-7,13,-,TRBV27,-,TGTGCCAGTTCAAGGCCGGGGATGTACGAGCAGTACTTC,CASSRPGMYEQYF
TRBJ2-7,16,many,TRBV6-2/TRBV6-3,TRBD2,TGTGCCAGCAGTCTCGTTATGGCGGGAGGGCCATACGAGCAGTACTTC,CASSLVMAGGPYEQYF
TRBJ2-1,16,many,TRBV24-1,-,TGTGCCACCAGTGACCCGACAGGCCCCACCCGTAATGAGCAGTTCTTC,CATSDPTGPTRNEQFF
TRBJ2-2,16,-,TRBV3-1,TRBD1,TGTGCCAGCAGCAGGCGCGGGACAGGGGGTTCCGGGGAGCTGTTTTTT,CASSRRGTGGSGELFF
TRBJ1-2,12,many,TRBV10-2,-,TGCGCCAGCGGATTGGGGGGCTATGGCTACACCTTC,CASGLGGYGYTF
TRBJ2-2,13,many,TRBV5-1,-,TGCGCCAGCAGGGACGCGAACACCGGGGAGCTGTTTTTT,CASRDANTGELFF
TRBJ1-1,17,many,TRBV6-2/TRBV6-3,TRBD1,TGTGCCAGCAGTTTAACAAAGGGGACAGGGTGGGACACTGAAGCTTTCTTT,CASSLTKGTGWDTEAFF
TRBJ2-3,14,few,TRBV9,-,TGTGCCAGCAGCGAAGAAAGTTTAACAGATACGCAGTATTTT,CASSEESLTDTQYF
TRBJ1-2,15,many,TRBV19,TRBD1,TGTGCCAGTACCCCGGACAGGGGTCGCGACTATGGCTACACCTTC,CASTPDRGRDYGYTF
TRBJ2-4,12,many,TRBV12-3/TRBV12-4,-,TGTGCCAGCAGGCGGACAGTGGACATTCAGTACTTC,CASRRTVDIQYF
TRBJ2-5,15,once,TRBV12-3/TRBV12-4,TRBD2,TGTGCCAGCAGTTTAATTACTAGCGGGAGTGAGACCCAGTACTTC,CASSLITSGSETQYF
TRBJ2-1,14,-,TRBV5-6,-,TGTGCCAGCAGCTTCAGCGGACCCGGCAATGAGCAGTTCTTC,CASSFSGPGNEQFF
TRBJ1-1,16,few,TRBV24-1,TRBD1,TGTGCCACCAGACCGGGACAGGGGGCAAGAGTCGCTGAAGCTTTCTTT,CATRPGQGARVAEAFF
TRBJ2-7,14,-,TRBV19,-,TGTGCCAGTAGTATTGGGTCAGCCGCCTACGAGCAGTACTTC,CASSIGSAAYEQYF
TRBJ1-3,13,many,TRBV29-1,-,TGCAGCGTCCGCCGGGACGGGGGAAACACCATATATTTT,CSVRRDGGNTIYF
TRBJ2-6,15,many,TRBV7-9,-,TGTGCCACCACTACTTCAGGCTCTGGGGCCAACGTCCTGACTTTC,CATTTSGSGANVLTF
TRBJ2-3,16,many,TRBV20-1,TRBD2,TGCAGTGCTAGAGATGGGCAGCGGGAGGAGGAGGATACGCAGTATTTT,CSARDGQREEEDTQYF
TRBJ1-4,15,many,TRBV2,-,TGTGCCAGCAGTTACTTGGGACGGGGTAATGAAAAACTGTTTTTT,CASSYLGRGNEKLFF
TRBJ2-7,15,few,TRBV5-1,TRBD1,TGCGCCAGCACCCTGGGTACCCAGGGGGCGAGTGAGCAGTACTTC,CASTLGTQGASEQYF
TRBJ1-6,16,many,TRBV12-3/TRBV12-4,-,TGTGCCAGCAGTCGGGACCTAGGCAGGGCGAATTCACCCCTCCACTTT,CASSRDLGRANSPLHF
TRBJ1-3,14,few,TRBV12-3/TRBV12-4,-,TGTGCCAGCAGTTTGTCGGCAGCTGGAAACACCATATATTTT,CASSLSAAGNTIYF
TRBJ1-2,14,many,TRBV3-1,-,TGTGCCAGCAGCCAGACAGCAACCTCGGTAGGCTACACCTTC,CASSQTATSVGYTF
TRBJ2-2,14,few,TRBV11-1,-,TGTGCCAGCAGCTTACCAGGAATCGCCGGGGAGCTGTTTTTT,CASSLPGIAGELFF
TRBJ2-5,14,few,TRBV5-5,TRBD2,TGTGCCAGCAGTACGGGACTAGTGGGGGAGACCCAGTACTTC,CASSTGLVGETQYF
TRBJ1-4,17,-,TRBV6-5,-,TGTGCCAGCAGTTACTCGATGGGAGACGTACCCCGGGTGGAACTGTTTTTT,CASSYSMGDVPRVELFF
TRBJ1-1,13,many,TRBV13,-,TGTGCCAGCAGCCCCTGGGGGGGCACTGAAGCTTTCTTT,CASSPWGGTEAFF
TRBJ2-4,16,many,TRBV11-2,TRBD2,TGTGCCAGCAGCTCCGGGACTAGCGGGTACAAAAACATTCAGTACTTC,CASSSGTSGYKNIQYF